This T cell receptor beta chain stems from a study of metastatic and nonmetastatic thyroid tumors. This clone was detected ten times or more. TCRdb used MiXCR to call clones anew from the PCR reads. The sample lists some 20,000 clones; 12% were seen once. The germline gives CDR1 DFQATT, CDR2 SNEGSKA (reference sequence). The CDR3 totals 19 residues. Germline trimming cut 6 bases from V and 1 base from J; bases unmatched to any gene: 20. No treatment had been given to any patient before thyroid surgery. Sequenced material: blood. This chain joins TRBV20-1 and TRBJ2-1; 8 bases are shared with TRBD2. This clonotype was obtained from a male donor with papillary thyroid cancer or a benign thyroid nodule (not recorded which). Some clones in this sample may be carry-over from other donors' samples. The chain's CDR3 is CSAFPLEISGIGSYNEQFF. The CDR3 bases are TGCAGTGCCTTCCCCTTAGAAATTAGCGGGATTGGGTCCTACAATGAGCAGTTCTTC.